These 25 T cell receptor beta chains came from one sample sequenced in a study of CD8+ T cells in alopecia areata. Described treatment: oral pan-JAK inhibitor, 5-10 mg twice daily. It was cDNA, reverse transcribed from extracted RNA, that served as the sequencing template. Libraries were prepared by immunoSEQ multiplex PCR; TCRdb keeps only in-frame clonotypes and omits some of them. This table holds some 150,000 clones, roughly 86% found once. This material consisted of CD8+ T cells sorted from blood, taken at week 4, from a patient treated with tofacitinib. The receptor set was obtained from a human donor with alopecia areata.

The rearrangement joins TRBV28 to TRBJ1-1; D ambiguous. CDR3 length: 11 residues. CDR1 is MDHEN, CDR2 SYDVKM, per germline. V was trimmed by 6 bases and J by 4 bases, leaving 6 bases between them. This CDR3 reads CASSQGTEAFF. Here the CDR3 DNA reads TGTGCCAGCAGCCAAGGCACTGAAGCTTTCTTT.

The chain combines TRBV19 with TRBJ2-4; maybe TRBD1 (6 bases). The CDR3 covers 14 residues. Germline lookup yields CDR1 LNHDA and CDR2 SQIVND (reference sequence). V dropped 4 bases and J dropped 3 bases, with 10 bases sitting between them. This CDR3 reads CASSTDSYKNIQYF. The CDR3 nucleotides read TGTGCCAGTAGTACGGACAGTTACAAAAACATTCAGTACTTC.

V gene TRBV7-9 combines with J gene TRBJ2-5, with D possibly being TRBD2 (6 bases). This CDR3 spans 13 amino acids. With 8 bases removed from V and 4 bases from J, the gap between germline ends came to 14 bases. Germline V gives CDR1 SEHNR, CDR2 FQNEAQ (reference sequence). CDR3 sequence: CASRREGRETQYF. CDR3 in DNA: TGTGCCAGCCGGCGGGAAGGGCGAGAGACCCAGTACTTC.

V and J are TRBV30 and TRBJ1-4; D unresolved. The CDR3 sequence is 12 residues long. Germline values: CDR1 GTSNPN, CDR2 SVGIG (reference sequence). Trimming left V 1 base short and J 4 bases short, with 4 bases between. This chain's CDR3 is CAWSESNEKLFF. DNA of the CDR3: TGTGCCTGGAGTGAGAGTAATGAAAAACTGTTTTTT.

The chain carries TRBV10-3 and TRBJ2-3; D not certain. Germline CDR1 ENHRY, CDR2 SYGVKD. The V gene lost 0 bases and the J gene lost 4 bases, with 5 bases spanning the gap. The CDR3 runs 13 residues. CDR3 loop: CAISESTADTQYF. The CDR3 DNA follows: TGTGCCATCAGTGAGTCGACCGCAGATACGCAGTATTTT.

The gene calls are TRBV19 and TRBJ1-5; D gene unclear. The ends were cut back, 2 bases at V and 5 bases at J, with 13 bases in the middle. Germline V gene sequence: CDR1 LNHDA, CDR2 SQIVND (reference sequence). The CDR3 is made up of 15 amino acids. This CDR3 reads CASSITWAVDQPQHF. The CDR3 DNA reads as TGTGCCAGTAGTATAACGTGGGCCGTCGATCAGCCCCAGCATTTT.

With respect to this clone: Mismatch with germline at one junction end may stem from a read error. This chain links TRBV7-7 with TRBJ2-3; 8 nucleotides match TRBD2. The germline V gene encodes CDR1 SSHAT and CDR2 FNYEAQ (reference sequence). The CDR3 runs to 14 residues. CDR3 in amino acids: CASSPRAGADTQYF. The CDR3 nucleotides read TGTGCTAGCAGCCCACGAGCGGGAGCGGATACGCAGTATTTT.

Written as DNA, the CDR3 is TGTGCCAGCAGCCTGGAGACTAGCGGGAGCACAGATACGCAGTATTTT. Translated, it gives CASSLETSGSTDTQYF. This chain uses TRBV7-9 with TRBJ2-3; 10 bases agree with TRBD2. Germline CDR1 is SEHNR and CDR2 is FQNEAQ (reference sequence). This CDR3 has 16 amino acids. The junction had 5 bases not matched to a gene; V was cut back by 5 bases and J by 0 bases.

The CDR3 sequence: CARWDKNTEAFF. The CDR3 DNA reads TGTGCCAGGTGGGACAAGAACACTGAAGCTTTCTTT. The rearrangement joins TRBV18 to TRBJ1-1; perhaps TRBD1 as D (6 bases). The CDR3 sequence is 12 residues long. Looked up from germline, CDR1 is KGHSH and CDR2 is LQKENI. V dropped 9 bases and J dropped 1 base, with 9 bases sitting between them. Variable domain in full (rest from reference TRBV18 and TRBJ1-1): NAGVMQNPRHLVRRRGQEARLRCSPMKGHSHVYWYRQLPEEGLKFMVYLQKENIIDESGMPKERFSAEFPKEGPSILRIQQVVRGDSAAYFCARWDKNTEAFFGQGTRLTVV.

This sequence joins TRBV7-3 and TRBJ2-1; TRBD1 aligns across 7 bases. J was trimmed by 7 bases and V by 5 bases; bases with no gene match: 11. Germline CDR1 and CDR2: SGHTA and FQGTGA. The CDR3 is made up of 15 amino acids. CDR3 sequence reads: CASSPYRGPPNEQFF. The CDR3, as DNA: TGTGCCAGCAGCCCGTACAGGGGACCCCCTAATGAGCAGTTCTTC.

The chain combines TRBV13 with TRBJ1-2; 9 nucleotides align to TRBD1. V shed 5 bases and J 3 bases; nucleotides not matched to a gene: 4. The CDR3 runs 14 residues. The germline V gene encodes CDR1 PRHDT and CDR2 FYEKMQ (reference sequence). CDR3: CASSQTGGYYGYTF. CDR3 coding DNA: TGTGCCAGCAGCCAAACAGGGGGCTACTATGGCTACACCTTC.

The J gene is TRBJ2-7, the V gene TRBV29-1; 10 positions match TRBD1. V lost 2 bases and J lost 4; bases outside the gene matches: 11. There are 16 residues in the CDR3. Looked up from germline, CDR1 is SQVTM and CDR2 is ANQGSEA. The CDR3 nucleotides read TGCAGCGTTGAATTCGGCGGGACAGGGGAGGAATACGAGCAGTACTTC. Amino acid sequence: CSVEFGGTGEEYEQYF.

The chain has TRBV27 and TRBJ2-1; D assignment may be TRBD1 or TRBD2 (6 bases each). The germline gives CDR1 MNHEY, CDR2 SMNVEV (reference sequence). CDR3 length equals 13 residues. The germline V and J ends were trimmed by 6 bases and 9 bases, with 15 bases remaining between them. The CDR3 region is CASSWGALGEQFF. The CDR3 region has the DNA TGTGCCAGCAGCTGGGGGGCTTTAGGTGAGCAGTTCTTC.

This CDR3 is CASSLVELAKNIQYF. DNA for the CDR3: TGTGCCAGCAGCTTAGTTGAGTTAGCCAAAAACATTCAGTACTTC. The V and J genes are TRBV11-2 and TRBJ2-4; D gene unclear. The CDR3 contains 15 residues. Trimming removed 1 base at V and 0 bases at J, with 7 bases between. The germline CDR1 and CDR2 sequences are SGHAT and FQNNGV. Filled out from reference TRBV11-2 and TRBJ2-4, the complete variable domain reads EAGVAQSPRYKIIEKRQSVAFWCNPISGHATLYWYQQILGQGPKLLIQFQNNGVVDDSQLPKDRFSAERLKGVDSTLKIQPAKLEDSAVYLCASSLVELAKNIQYFGAGTRLSVL.

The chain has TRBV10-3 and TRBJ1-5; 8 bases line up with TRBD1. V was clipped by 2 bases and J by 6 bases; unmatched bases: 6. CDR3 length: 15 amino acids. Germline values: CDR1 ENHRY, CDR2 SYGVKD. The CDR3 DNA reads TGTGCCATCAGTGAGACAGGGGGAATGGGTCAGCCCCAGCATTTT. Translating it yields CAISETGGMGQPQHF.

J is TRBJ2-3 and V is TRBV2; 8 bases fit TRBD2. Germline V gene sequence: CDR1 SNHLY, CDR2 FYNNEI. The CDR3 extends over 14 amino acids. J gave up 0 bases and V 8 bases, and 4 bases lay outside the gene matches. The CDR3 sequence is CASWASGSTDTQYF. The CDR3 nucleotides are TGTGCCAGCTGGGCTAGCGGGAGCACAGATACGCAGTATTTT.

Written as DNA, the CDR3 is TGTGCCAGCAGCCCGGAATCTAGCGGAGTCTACAATGAGCAGTTCTTC. Translation gives CASSPESSGVYNEQFF. The chain uses TRBV7-6 and TRBJ2-1, with TRBD2 matching over 7 bases. The CDR3 covers 16 residues. Germline V gene data show CDR1 as SGHVS and CDR2 as FNYEAQ. Unmatched junction bases numbered 10, after V lost 5 bases and J lost 3 bases.

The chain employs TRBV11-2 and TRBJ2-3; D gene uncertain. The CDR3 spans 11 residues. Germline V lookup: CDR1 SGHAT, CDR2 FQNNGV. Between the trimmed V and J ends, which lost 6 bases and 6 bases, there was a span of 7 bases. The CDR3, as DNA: TGTGCCAGCAGTAACCCGGATACGCAGTATTTT. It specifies CASSNPDTQYF.

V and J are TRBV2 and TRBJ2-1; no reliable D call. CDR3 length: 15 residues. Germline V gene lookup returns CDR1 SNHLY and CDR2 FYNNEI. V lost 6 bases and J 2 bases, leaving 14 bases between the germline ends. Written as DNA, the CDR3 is TGTGCCAGCAGCCCCCCCCAAGACACCTACAATGAGCAGTTCTTC. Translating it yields CASSPPQDTYNEQFF.

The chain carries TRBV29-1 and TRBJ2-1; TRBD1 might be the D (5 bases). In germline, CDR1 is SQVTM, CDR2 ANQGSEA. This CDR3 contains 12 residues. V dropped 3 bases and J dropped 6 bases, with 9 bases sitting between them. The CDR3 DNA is TGCAGCGTTGATTTACAGGCCAATGAGCAGTTCTTC. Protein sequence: CSVDLQANEQFF.

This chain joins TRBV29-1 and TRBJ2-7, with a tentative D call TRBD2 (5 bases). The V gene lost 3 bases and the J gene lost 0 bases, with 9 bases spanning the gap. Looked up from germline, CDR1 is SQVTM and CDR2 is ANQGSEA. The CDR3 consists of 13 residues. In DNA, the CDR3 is TGCAGCGTTGAGGGCGGGCACTCCTACGAGCAGTACTTC. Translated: CSVEGGHSYEQYF.

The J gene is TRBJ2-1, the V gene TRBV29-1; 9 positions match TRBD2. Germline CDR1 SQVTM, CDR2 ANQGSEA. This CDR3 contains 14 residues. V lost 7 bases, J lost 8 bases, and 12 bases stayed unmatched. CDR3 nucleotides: TGCAGCGCCAACCCGGGACTAGCTGGGCATGAGCAGTTCTTC. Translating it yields CSANPGLAGHEQFF.

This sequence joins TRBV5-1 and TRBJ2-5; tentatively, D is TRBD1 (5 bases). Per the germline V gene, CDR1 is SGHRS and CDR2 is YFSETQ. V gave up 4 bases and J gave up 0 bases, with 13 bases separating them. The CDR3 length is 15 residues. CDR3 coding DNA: TGCGCCAGCAGCCTTGGTCTACAGGACCAAGAGACCCAGTACTTC. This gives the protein CASSLGLQDQETQYF.

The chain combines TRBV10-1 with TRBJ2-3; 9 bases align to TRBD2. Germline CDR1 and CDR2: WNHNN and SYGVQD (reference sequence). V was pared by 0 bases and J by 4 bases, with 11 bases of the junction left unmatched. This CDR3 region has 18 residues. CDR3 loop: CASSESRIIAGVADTQYF. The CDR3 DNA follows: TGCGCCAGCAGTGAGTCCCGAATCATAGCGGGAGTCGCAGATACGCAGTATTTT.

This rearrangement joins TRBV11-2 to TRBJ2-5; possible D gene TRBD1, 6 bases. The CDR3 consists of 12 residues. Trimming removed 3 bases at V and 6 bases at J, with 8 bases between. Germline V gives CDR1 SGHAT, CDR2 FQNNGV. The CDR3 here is CASSLDSQTQYF. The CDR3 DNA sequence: TGTGCCAGCAGCTTGGACAGCCAGACCCAGTACTTC.